Described below is a single T cell receptor (beta chain) sequence and its context. Its target is unknown. The data derive from a study of cytomegalovirus exposure and HLA in healthy donors. Whole-study results and caveats: Most sequenced TCRs were rare (though some public TCRs occurred in many donors). With further analysis later on, most CMV-associated TCR beta chains appeared HLA-restricted. Three of the chains that were CMV-associated were confirmed in vitro to be specific for CMV antigens.

V lost 6 bases, J lost 0 bases, and 2 bases stayed unmatched. Germline CDR1 MNHEY, CDR2 SMNVEV (reference sequence). This CDR3 comprises 15 residues. PCR used 60 Vbeta primers and 13 Jbeta primers. Libraries were prepared by immunoSEQ multiplex PCR; TCRdb keeps only in-frame clonotypes and omits some of them. This specimen shows over 90,000 clones; the ten leading clones hold about 3.2%. Material: PBMCs. The chain joins TRBV27 to TRBJ1-1; 12 positions agree with TRBD1. This TCR was recovered from a man aged 35 to 55 in good health and CMV-seronegative. The DNA for the CDR3 is TGTGCCAGCAGCTGGGACAGGGGGCTGAACACTGAAGCTTTCTTT. It translates to CASSWDRGLNTEAFF.